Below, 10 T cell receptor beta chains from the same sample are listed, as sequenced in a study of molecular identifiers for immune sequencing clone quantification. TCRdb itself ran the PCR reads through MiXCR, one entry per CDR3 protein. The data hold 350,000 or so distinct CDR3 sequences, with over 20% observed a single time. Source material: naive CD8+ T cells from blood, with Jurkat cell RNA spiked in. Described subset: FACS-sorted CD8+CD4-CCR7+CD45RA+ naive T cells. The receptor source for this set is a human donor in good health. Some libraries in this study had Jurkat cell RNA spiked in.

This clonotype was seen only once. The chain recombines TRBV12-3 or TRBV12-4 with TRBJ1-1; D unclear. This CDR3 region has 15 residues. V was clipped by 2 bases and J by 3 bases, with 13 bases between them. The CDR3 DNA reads TGTGCCAGCAGTTTAACTGACGTATGGGACACTGAAGCTTTCTTT. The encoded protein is CASSLTDVWDTEAFF.

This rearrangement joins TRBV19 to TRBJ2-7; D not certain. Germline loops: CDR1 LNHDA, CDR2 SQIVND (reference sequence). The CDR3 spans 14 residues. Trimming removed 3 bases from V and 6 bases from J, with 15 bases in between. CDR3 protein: CASSMVTNPTEQYF. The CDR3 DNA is TGTGCCAGTAGTATGGTCACAAATCCTACCGAGCAGTACTTC.

CDR3 residues: CASSETQGGDTQYF. The CDR3 region has the DNA TGCGCCAGCAGTGAGACCCAAGGTGGCGATACGCAGTATTTT. V usage is TRBV10-2 and J usage is TRBJ2-3; no clear D. V lost 2 bases and J 6 bases, leaving 12 bases between the germline ends. The CDR3 extends over 14 amino acids. Germline V gene sequence: CDR1 WSHSY, CDR2 SAAADI.

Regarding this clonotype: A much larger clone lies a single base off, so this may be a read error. CDR3 sequence: CASSHVGAEAFF. CDR3 sequence (DNA): TGTGCCAGCAGCCACGTGGGCGCTGAAGCTTTCTTT. This chain links TRBV3-1 with TRBJ1-1; D not certain. The CDR3 spans 12 residues. Germline CDR1 is LGHDT and CDR2 is YNNKEL (reference sequence). Trimming took 3 bases from V and 6 from J, leaving 8 bases between them.

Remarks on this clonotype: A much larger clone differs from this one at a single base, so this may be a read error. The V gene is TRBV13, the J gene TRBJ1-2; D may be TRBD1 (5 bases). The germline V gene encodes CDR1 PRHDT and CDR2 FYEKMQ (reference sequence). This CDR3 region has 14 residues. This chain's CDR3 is CASSLGLQALGCTF. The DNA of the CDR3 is TGTGCCAGCAGCTTAGGATTACAGGCTCTGGGCTGCACCTTC.

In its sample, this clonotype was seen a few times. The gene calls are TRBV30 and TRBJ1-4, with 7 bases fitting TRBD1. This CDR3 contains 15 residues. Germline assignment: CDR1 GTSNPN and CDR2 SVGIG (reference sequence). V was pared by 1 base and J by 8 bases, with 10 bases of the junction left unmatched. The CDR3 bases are TGTGCCTGGAGTGGGGGTACAGGGGAAGGAGAAAAACTGTTTTTT. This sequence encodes CAWSGGTGEGEKLFF.

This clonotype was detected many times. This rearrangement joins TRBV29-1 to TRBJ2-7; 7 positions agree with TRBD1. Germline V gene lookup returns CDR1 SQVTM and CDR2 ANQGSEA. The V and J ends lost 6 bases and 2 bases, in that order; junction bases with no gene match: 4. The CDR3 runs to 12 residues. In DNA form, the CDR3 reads TGCAGCGTCACGGACAGGACCTACGAGCAGTACTTC. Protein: CSVTDRTYEQYF.

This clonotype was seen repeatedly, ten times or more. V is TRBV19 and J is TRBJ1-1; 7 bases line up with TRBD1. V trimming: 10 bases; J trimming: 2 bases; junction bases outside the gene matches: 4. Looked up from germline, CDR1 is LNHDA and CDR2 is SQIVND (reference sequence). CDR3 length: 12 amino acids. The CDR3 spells CATGQHNTEAFF. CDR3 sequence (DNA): TGTGCCACGGGACAGCATAACACTGAAGCTTTCTTT.

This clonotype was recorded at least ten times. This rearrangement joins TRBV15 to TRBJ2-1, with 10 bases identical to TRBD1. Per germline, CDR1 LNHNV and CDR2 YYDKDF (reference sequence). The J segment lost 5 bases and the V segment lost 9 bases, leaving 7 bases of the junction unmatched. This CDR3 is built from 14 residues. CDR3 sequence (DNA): TGTGCCACTTGTCGGGACAGGGGAAACAATGAGCAGTTCTTC. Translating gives CATCRDRGNNEQFF.

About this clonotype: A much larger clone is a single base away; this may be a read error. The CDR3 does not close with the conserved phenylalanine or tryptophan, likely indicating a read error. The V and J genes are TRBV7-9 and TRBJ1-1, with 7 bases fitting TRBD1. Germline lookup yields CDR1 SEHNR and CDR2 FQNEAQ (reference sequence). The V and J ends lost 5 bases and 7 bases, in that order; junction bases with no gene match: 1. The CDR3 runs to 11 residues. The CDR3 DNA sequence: TGTGCCAGCAGCGACAGGGATGAAGCTTTCGTT. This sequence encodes CASSDRDEAFV.